Presented here are 16 T cell receptor beta chains from one specimen sequenced in a study of control samples from healthy donors and cancer patients. Assay: immunoSEQ multiplex PCR; the TCRdb copy retains only in-frame clones and omits some. Of about 86,000 clones listed, roughly 94% are singletons. The sequenced sample was blood. These receptors were taken from a woman in her late teens or twenties in good health.

The V call is TRBV19, the J call TRBJ2-5; TRBD1 aligns across 7 bases. This CDR3 is 13 amino acids long. The V and J ends lost 4 bases and 5 bases, in that order; junction bases with no gene match: 4. Germline CDR1 LNHDA, CDR2 SQIVND (reference sequence). The CDR3 DNA follows: TGTGCCAGTAGTAGACGACAGGGTGAGACCCAGTACTTC. Residues: CASSRRQGETQYF.

The chain has TRBV2 and TRBJ1-1; possible D gene TRBD1, 6 bases. Trimming took 5 bases from V and 3 from J, leaving 16 bases between them. Germline CDR1 is SNHLY and CDR2 is FYNNEI. CDR3 length: 15 amino acids. The chain's CDR3 is CASSTPRGGDTEAFF. CDR3 DNA sequence: TGTGCCAGCAGTACACCAAGGGGGGGGGACACTGAAGCTTTCTTT.

The chain couples TRBV27 to TRBJ1-4; maybe TRBD1 (6 bases). The germline V gene has CDR1 MNHEY and CDR2 SMNVEV (reference sequence). This CDR3 has 19 residues. The ends were cut back, 3 bases at V and 5 bases at J, with 25 bases in the middle. CDR3 nucleotide sequence: TGTGCCAGCAGTTTTCATTACGCGCGGGGGCGCGGGGAGAATGAAAAACTGTTTTTT. This codes for CASSFHYARGRGENEKLFF. Drawing the rest from reference TRBV27 and TRBJ1-4, the complete variable domain is EAQVTQNPRYLITVTGKKLTVTCSQNMNHEYMSWYRQDPGLGLRQIYYSMNVEVTDKGDVPEGYKVSRKEKRNFPLILESPSPNQTSLYFCASSFHYARGRGENEKLFFGSGTQLSVL.

This rearrangement joins TRBV18 to TRBJ2-6; 7 nucleotides align to TRBD1. Germline V lookup: CDR1 KGHSH, CDR2 LQKENI. V lost 5 bases and J lost 1; bases outside the gene matches: 8. The CDR3 has 17 amino acids. CDR3 protein: CASSTDRAISGANVLTF. Here the CDR3 DNA reads TGTGCCAGCTCAACAGACAGGGCAATTTCTGGGGCCAACGTCCTGACTTTC.

The CDR3 sequence is CASSRQGTGELFF. DNA for the CDR3: TGTGCCAGCAGCAGACAGGGTACGGGGGAGCTGTTTTTT. V and J are TRBV2 and TRBJ2-2; 7 positions agree with TRBD1. Germline V gene lookup returns CDR1 SNHLY and CDR2 FYNNEI. The CDR3 extends over 13 amino acids. The junction had 6 bases not matched to a gene; V was cut back by 6 bases and J by 8 bases.

The chain uses TRBV7-2 and TRBJ2-7; D is perhaps TRBD1 (6 bases). CDR3 length: 15 amino acids. CDR1 is SGHTA and CDR2 is FQGNSA in the germline V gene. Trimming pared 5 bases from V and 0 bases from J, leaving 14 bases between. CDR3 DNA: TGTGCCAGCAGCATAAATGGGGGCGACTCCTACGAGCAGTACTTC. Encoded protein: CASSINGGDSYEQYF.

V and J are TRBV12-3 or TRBV12-4 and TRBJ2-7; D remains ambiguous. The CDR3 spans 13 residues. V gave up 3 bases and J gave up 6 bases, with 12 bases separating them. The CDR3 loop is CASSLGGPLEQYF. CDR3 sequence (DNA): TGTGCCAGCAGTTTGGGTGGGCCTCTCGAGCAGTACTTC.

V gene TRBV27 combines with J gene TRBJ2-7; 9 bases agree with TRBD1. Germline CDR1 is MNHEY and CDR2 is SMNVEV (reference sequence). The V and J ends lost 2 bases and 4 bases, in that order; junction bases with no gene match: 3. The CDR3 sequence is 14 residues long. This chain's CDR3 is CASSLKQGAYEQYF. CDR3 DNA: TGTGCCAGCAGTTTAAAACAGGGGGCTTACGAGCAGTACTTC.

This rearrangement joins TRBV3-1 (or the pseudogene TRBV3-2) to TRBJ2-3; TRBD1 might be the D (6 bases). The V gene lost 0 bases and the J gene lost 6 bases, with 13 bases spanning the gap. Germline values: CDR1 LGHDT, CDR2 YNNKEL (reference sequence). The CDR3 covers 15 residues. The CDR3 nucleotides read TGTGCCAGCAGCCAAGAAGGGGGACCGGCGGATACGCAGTATTTT. Its translation is CASSQEGGPADTQYF.

This clone has just one count. The rearrangement links TRBV29-1 to TRBJ2-7, with D unresolved. The germline V gene has CDR1 SQVTM and CDR2 ANQGSEA. CDR3 length equals 16 residues. The ends were cut back, 6 bases at V and 0 bases at J, with 21 bases in the middle. The CDR3 loop is CSVGDSSGPTSYEQYF. DNA of the CDR3: TGCAGCGTGGGTGATAGTAGTGGTCCTACCTCCTACGAGCAGTACTTC.

This clone was observed once. This rearrangement joins TRBV7-8 to TRBJ2-1; D tentatively reads TRBD1 or TRBD2 (5 bases each). Germline CDR1 SGHVS, CDR2 FQNEAQ. The V and J ends lost 1 base and 8 bases respectively, with 24 bases between them. CDR3 size: 18 residues. This CDR3 reads CASSLVWQGHRDSDEQFF. CDR3 DNA: TGTGCCAGCAGCTTAGTTTGGCAGGGCCATCGGGATTCCGATGAGCAGTTCTTC. Drawing the rest from reference TRBV7-8 and TRBJ2-1, the complete variable domain is GAGVSQSPRYKVAKRGQDVALRCDPISGHVSLFWYQQALGQGPEFLTYFQNEAQLDKSGLPSDRFFAERPEGSVSTLKIQRTQQEDSAVYLCASSLVWQGHRDSDEQFFGPGTRLTVL.

The gene calls are TRBV3-1 (or the pseudogene TRBV3-2) and TRBJ1-2; a weak D match, TRBD1 (5 bases). This CDR3 region has 15 residues. CDR1 is LGHDT and CDR2 is YNNKEL in the germline V gene (reference sequence). V shed 5 bases and J shed 2 bases, with 15 bases lying between them. CDR3 residues: CASSSIGAANYGYTF. The CDR3 DNA follows: TGTGCCAGCAGCTCAATAGGGGCCGCCAACTATGGCTACACCTTC.

The V and J genes are TRBV18 and TRBJ2-5; the D gene is possibly TRBD2 (5 bases). V lost 3 bases and J lost 2, with 10 bases in between. From germline, CDR1 is KGHSH and CDR2 LQKENI. CDR3 length: 14 amino acids. CDR3 loop: CASSPETGQETQYF. CDR3 in DNA: TGTGCCAGCTCACCCGAGACGGGGCAAGAGACCCAGTACTTC.

The J gene is TRBJ1-1, the V gene TRBV3-1 (or the pseudogene TRBV3-2); D is uncertain. V lost 1 base to trimming and J lost 7 bases, with 10 bases between them. Germline CDR1 reads LGHDT; CDR2 reads YNNKEL (reference sequence). The CDR3 has 13 amino acids. CDR3 in DNA: TGTGCCAGCAGCCAAGTCGAAATGAGTGAAGCTTTCTTT. Amino acid sequence: CASSQVEMSEAFF.

The genes are TRBV29-1 and TRBJ2-1; D is ambiguous. This CDR3 region has 14 residues. From germline, CDR1 is SQVTM and CDR2 ANQGSEA. V lost 4 bases and J 2 bases, leaving 12 bases between the germline ends. The CDR3 here is CSVGERSPYNEQFF. In DNA form, the CDR3 reads TGCAGCGTTGGGGAACGGAGTCCCTACAATGAGCAGTTCTTC.

This clone came up once. The V gene is TRBV28, the J gene TRBJ2-4, with D perhaps TRBD1 (6 bases). The CDR3 is made up of 14 amino acids. The V end was cut by 4 bases, the J end by 3 bases, with 10 bases between. Germline V gives CDR1 MDHEN, CDR2 SYDVKM. This CDR3 reads CASSSGGGKNIQYF. The CDR3 bases are TGTGCCAGCAGTTCTGGGGGCGGCAAAAACATTCAGTACTTC.